These 16 T cell receptor beta chains came from one sample sequenced in a study of blood T cell repertoires in COVID-19. Data came from immunoSEQ multiplex PCR; TCRdb stores just in-frame clones and leaves some out. The sample yields around 320,000 clones, approximately 90% seen once. Material: peripheral blood. These receptors were collected from a woman aged 25 to 39 who had recovered from COVID-19.

This chain joins TRBV5-4 and TRBJ2-7; no firm D call. This CDR3 contains 12 residues. Looked up from germline, CDR1 is SGHNT and CDR2 is YYREEE (reference sequence). V was clipped by 2 bases and J by 5 bases, with 8 bases between them. For the CDR3, the DNA is TGTGCCAGCAGCTTTAGCAGCCACGAGCAGTACTTC. This codes for CASSFSSHEQYF.

This clone was observed a single time. The chain links TRBV28 to TRBJ1-2; D is perhaps TRBD1 (6 bases). This CDR3 is built from 16 residues. From germline, CDR1 is MDHEN and CDR2 SYDVKM. V lost 2 bases and J 5 bases, leaving 18 bases between the germline ends. The CDR3 protein is CASSLERRGGFYGYTF. As DNA, the CDR3 is TGTGCCAGCAGTTTAGAGAGGAGGGGGGGCTTTTATGGCTACACCTTC.

This chain joins TRBV28 and TRBJ1-5; D is undetermined. CDR1 and CDR2 from the germline V gene are MDHEN and SYDVKM. V lost 4 bases and J lost 0, with 7 bases in between. The CDR3 runs to 14 residues. The CDR3 nucleotides are TGTGCCAGCAGTTACAGTTATAGCAATCAGCCCCAGCATTTT. Protein: CASSYSYSNQPQHF.

The V call is TRBV4-1, the J call TRBJ2-2; D might be TRBD2 (5 bases). CDR1 is MGHRA, CDR2 YSYEKL, per germline. CDR3 length: 17 amino acids. Trimming removed 3 bases at V and 0 bases at J, with 14 bases between. DNA of the CDR3: TGCGCCAGCAGCCACCGTCCGGGAAGTGCGAACACCGGGGAGCTGTTTTTT. It is translated as CASSHRPGSANTGELFF.

This chain uses TRBV30 with TRBJ2-3, with D possibly TRBD2 on 6 matching bases. Trimming left V 4 bases short and J 3 bases short, with 14 bases between. Germline V CDR1 and CDR2: GTSNPN, SVGIG (reference sequence). The CDR3 totals 14 residues. CDR3 in amino acids: CAWKLAVMTDTQYF. In DNA form, the CDR3 reads TGTGCCTGGAAGTTAGCGGTTATGACAGATACGCAGTATTTT.

DNA of the CDR3: TGTGCCAGCAGTGTTTCTTCCACGCGACAGGGGAGGAACGGTGAGCAGTTCTTC. Residues: CASSVSSTRQGRNGEQFF. This chain joins TRBV25-1 and TRBJ2-1; TRBD1 matches 8 bases. Germline CDR1 MGHDK, CDR2 SYGVNS. The length of the CDR3 is 18 residues. Losses at the gene ends were 4 bases for V and 9 bases for J; bases not matched to a gene: 20.

The chain joins TRBV5-1 to TRBJ2-7; possibly TRBD1 for D (7 bases). The CDR3 loop spans 12 amino acids. From germline, CDR1 is SGHRS and CDR2 YFSETQ. V lost 3 bases and J 4 bases, leaving 8 bases between the germline ends. Written as DNA, the CDR3 is TGCGCCAGCAGCTCAGGGGGGTACGAGCAGTACTTC. Amino acids: CASSSGGYEQYF.

This clone was found once. This chain joins TRBV10-3 and TRBJ2-1; the match to TRBD2 covers 10 bases. Trimming cost V 3 bases and J 6 bases; bases outside gene matches: 5. CDR1 and CDR2 (germline): ENHRY, SYGVKD. This CDR3 has 15 amino acids. CDR3: CAISEGLAGVNEQFF. CDR3 nucleotide sequence: TGTGCCATCAGTGAAGGGCTAGCGGGGGTCAATGAGCAGTTCTTC.

The chain carries TRBV4-2 and TRBJ2-6, with TRBD2 matching 11 bases. Germline V gives CDR1 LGHNA, CDR2 YNFKEQ. The CDR3 consists of 17 residues. Trimming took 3 bases from V and 2 from J; bases not matched to a gene: 3. As DNA, the CDR3 is TGTGCCAGCAGCCAGCTAGCGGGGGGAGCTGGGGCCAACGTCCTGACTTTC. Its translation: CASSQLAGGAGANVLTF.

The chain uses TRBV4-1 and TRBJ1-6, with 8 bases aligning to TRBD1. The length of the CDR3 is 17 residues. The V gene end was trimmed by 0 bases and the J gene end by 7 bases; junction bases not matched to a gene: 8. Per germline, CDR1 MGHRA and CDR2 YSYEKL. The CDR3 protein is CASSQDPGQGANSPLHF. The CDR3 nucleotides are TGCGCCAGCAGCCAAGATCCAGGGCAGGGGGCAAATTCACCCCTCCACTTT.

The rearrangement links TRBV7-9 to TRBJ2-3; a weak D match, TRBD2 (7 bases). The V end was cut by 2 bases, the J end by 5 bases, with 14 bases between. Per the germline V gene, CDR1 is SEHNR and CDR2 is FQNEAQ (reference sequence). The CDR3 is 15 residues long. Written as DNA, the CDR3 is TGTGCCAGCAGCTTAATTCGGGGGGCAGGAGATACGCAGTATTTT. It specifies CASSLIRGAGDTQYF.

The V gene is TRBV5-1, the J gene TRBJ1-2; possibly TRBD1 for D (6 bases). This CDR3 is 13 amino acids long. CDR1 and CDR2 from the germline V gene are SGHRS and YFSETQ. V lost 4 bases to trimming and J lost 3 bases, with 10 bases between them. CDR3 amino acids: CASSADSYYGYTF. The CDR3 nucleotides are TGCGCCAGCAGCGCGGACAGTTACTATGGCTACACCTTC. The variable domain in full, with the rest retrieved from reference TRBV5-1 and TRBJ1-2, is KAGVTQTPRYLIKTRGQQVTLSCSPISGHRSVSWYQQTPGQGLQFLFEYFSETQRNKGNFPGRFSGRQFSNSRSEMNVSTLELGDSALYLCASSADSYYGYTFGSGTRLTVV.

J is TRBJ1-2 and V is TRBV18; tentatively, D is TRBD1 (6 bases). Germline CDR1 KGHSH, CDR2 LQKENI. The germline V and J ends were trimmed by 0 bases and 4 bases, with 9 bases remaining between them. The CDR3 has 14 amino acids. CDR3 protein: CASSPPDSPYGYTF. For the CDR3, the DNA is TGTGCCAGCTCACCACCGGACAGCCCCTATGGCTACACCTTC.

This rearrangement joins TRBV7-9 to TRBJ1-2; D unresolved. Trimming shortened V by 5 bases and J by 8 bases, and 12 bases separated the two germline ends. This CDR3 region has 12 residues. Germline V gene sequence: CDR1 SEHNR, CDR2 FQNEAQ (reference sequence). CDR3 protein: CASSPKTVGYTF. The DNA of the CDR3 is TGTGCCAGCAGCCCGAAGACTGTGGGCTACACCTTC.

The chain links TRBV5-6 to TRBJ1-6; tentative D call: TRBD1 (6 bases). This CDR3 spans 14 amino acids. Trimming cost V 0 bases and J 8 bases, with 9 bases left between them. Germline CDR1 is SGHDT and CDR2 is YYEEEE. DNA of the CDR3: TGTGCCAGCAGCTTGGAACAGGGTTATTCACCCCTCCACTTT. It encodes CASSLEQGYSPLHF.

The rearrangement uses TRBV5-4 and TRBJ2-2, with a tentative D call TRBD1 (6 bases). CDR3 size: 15 residues. Trimming removed 0 bases at V and 5 bases at J, with 11 bases between. Germline V gene lookup returns CDR1 SGHNT and CDR2 YYREEE (reference sequence). The chain's CDR3 is CASSLVKQGTGELFF. CDR3 DNA sequence: TGTGCCAGCAGCTTGGTCAAACAGGGTACCGGGGAGCTGTTTTTT.